This T cell receptor (beta chain) was captured by sequencing in a study of blood T cell repertoires in COVID-19 (dated by TCRdb to 2019 to 2021). Study-level background: Samples from collaborators originated in the United States, Italy and Spain and spanned both the acute and convalescent phases of COVID-19. The material from the prospective study consisted of cDNA or gDNA derived from T cells, B-cell-depleted T cells, or PBMCs. Subjects who had been exposed to COVID-19, were actively infected with it, or had recovered from it provided the deeply sampled blood TCRbeta repertoires that made up the dataset. The repertoires were made available in a free public database intended to serve as a resource for research on the immune response to SARS-CoV-2. Samples came from the ongoing ImmuneRACE study (first 160 participants) plus 1,254 subjects from 6 global collaborators. A de-identified subject ID, COVID-19 status, age in years and sex were almost always included in the sample metadata. Where HLA class I and class II types were available, the types were taken from metadata supplied by the sample provider, not from assay-based typing. Beyond this particular receptor, the publication reports: How much clinical and demographic metadata was included differed by source and by participant, and the metadata was provided uncurated.

Collaborating institutions collected whole blood in K2EDTA tubes following their own protocols. Collaborator samples were shipped for TCRbeta analysis as frozen whole blood, isolated PBMCs, or DNA extracted from either sample type. Notes on this clone: The clone's antigen remains unknown. The input lacks base qualities; no much larger clone sits a single base away.

For CDR1 and CDR2, the germline V gene lists SGHVS and FQNEAQ. There are 19 amino acids in the CDR3, from cysteine to phenylalanine inclusive. Kept here is only the CDR3 DNA, which spans 57 bases and is read in frame from base 1. V is trimmed back by 1 base and J by 1 base, and the junction contains 12 bases that no gene match accounts for. The immunoSEQ Assay, a bias-controlled multiplex PCR, was used to amplify TCRbeta CDR3 regions from genomic DNA. As for how the authors treated the data: Nucleated cell counts per sample were estimated from amplification of reference gene primers within the assay. To quantify the absolute abundance of each unique TCRbeta CDR3 rearrangement, sequence reads were collapsed and filtered. For each sample, productive Simpson clonality was calculated as the square root of Simpson's diversity index across productive rearrangements. TCRdb limited this immuneACCESS table to in-frame rearrangements with V and J called. A share of clones is missing; checked studies link under half to unresolved V genes, and the rest is unexplained. Clonal size and the V and J genes are those of that table, whereas D and trimming came from the DNA. The sample includes under 300,000 clones, with around 85% observed a single time. Clones ranked in the top ten supply roughly 4% of the sample.

Sequencing was done on a sample of peripheral blood. The rearranged segments are TRBV7-8 and TRBJ2-5; 10 central nucleotides agree with TRBD2. This sequence was found in a woman in her thirties or forties with active or convalescent COVID-19. The DNA sequence is given as TGTGCCAGCAGCTTAGTATCCCTAGTCGAGCGGGGGGGCCAAGAGACCCAGTACTTC. Its protein product is CASSLVSLVERGGQETQYF.